Listed here are 25 T cell receptor beta chains from one sample, sequenced in a study of cytomegalovirus exposure and HLA in healthy donors. Clones were read by immunoSEQ multiplex PCR, and TCRdb kept only the in-frame ones, dropping some. The table shows tens of thousands of clones, with roughly 90% occurring only once. Sequenced material: PBMCs. All receptors derive from a woman aged 18 to 35 in good health and CMV-seronegative.

This chain connects TRBV15 to TRBJ2-7; TRBD2 is a possible D gene (5 bases). The CDR3 extends over 14 amino acids. Per the germline V gene, CDR1 is LNHNV and CDR2 is YYDKDF (reference sequence). Trimming removed 0 bases from V and 5 bases from J, with 11 bases in between. The chain's CDR3 is CATSRDSNGDEQYF. In nucleotides, the CDR3 is TGTGCCACCAGCAGAGATTCCAACGGGGACGAGCAGTACTTC.

The J gene is TRBJ1-2, the V gene TRBV5-1, with unresolved D. The CDR3 sequence is 13 residues long. V was trimmed by 5 bases and J by 2 bases, leaving 10 bases between them. Germline assignment: CDR1 SGHRS and CDR2 YFSETQ. The chain's CDR3 is CASSRDTNYGYTF. CDR3 sequence (DNA): TGCGCCAGCAGTCGAGACACAAACTATGGCTACACCTTC. Combining the CDR3 with reference TRBV5-1 and TRBJ1-2 gives the whole variable domain KAGVTQTPRYLIKTRGQQVTLSCSPISGHRSVSWYQQTPGQGLQFLFEYFSETQRNKGNFPGRFSGRQFSNSRSEMNVSTLELGDSALYLCASSRDTNYGYTFGSGTRLTVV.

The chain couples TRBV5-1 to TRBJ1-1; D may be TRBD1 (6 bases). Deletions cut 3 bases from V and 1 base from J, with 10 bases between. The CDR3 spans 14 residues. The V gene's germline CDR1 is SGHRS and CDR2 YFSETQ. The CDR3 loop is CASSYRVENTEAFF. CDR3 bases: TGCGCCAGCAGCTACAGGGTCGAGAACACTGAAGCTTTCTTT.

The V gene is TRBV7-9, the J gene TRBJ2-3, with a weak D call TRBD1 (5 bases). CDR1 and CDR2 (germline): SEHNR, FQNEAQ (reference sequence). The CDR3 is 13 amino acids. Trimming removed 4 bases at V and 4 bases at J, with 9 bases between. This CDR3 reads CASSSQGPDTQYF. CDR3 coding DNA: TGTGCCAGCAGCTCCCAGGGTCCAGATACGCAGTATTTT. Supplemented by reference TRBV7-9 and TRBJ2-3, the full variable domain reads DTGVSQNPRHKITKRGQNVTFRCDPISEHNRLYWYRQTLGQGPEFLTYFQNEAQLEKSRLLSDRFSAERPKGSFSTLEIQRTEQGDSAMYLCASSSQGPDTQYFGPGTRLTVL.

This chain uses TRBV29-1 with TRBJ2-3; 8 bases are shared with TRBD2. Germline V gene data show CDR1 as SQVTM and CDR2 as ANQGSEA. The CDR3 has 16 amino acids. Losses at the gene ends were 7 bases for V and 6 bases for J; bases not matched to a gene: 18. CDR3 region: CSARKAAGGYGDTQYF. In nucleotides, the CDR3 is TGCAGCGCGAGAAAAGCTGCGGGAGGCTACGGGGATACGCAGTATTTT.

V gene TRBV30 combines with J gene TRBJ1-2; possibly TRBD1 for D (6 bases). The CDR3 loop spans 14 amino acids. In germline, CDR1 is GTSNPN, CDR2 SVGIG (reference sequence). Trimming removed 4 bases at V and 3 bases at J, with 15 bases between. The CDR3 reads CAWTFPRGHYGYTF. CDR3 bases: TGTGCCTGGACCTTCCCCAGGGGCCACTATGGCTACACCTTC.

This sequence joins TRBV7-6 and TRBJ1-2, with a tentative D call TRBD1 (5 bases). The germline V gene has CDR1 SGHVS and CDR2 FNYEAQ. V was cut by 0 bases and J by 4 bases, with 21 bases left in between. The CDR3 has 18 residues. CDR3: CASSLATRDGVPLYGYTF. CDR3 DNA: TGTGCCAGCAGCTTAGCGACCAGGGATGGGGTTCCGCTCTATGGCTACACCTTC.

In its sample, this clone was seen a few times. The V gene is TRBV19, the J gene TRBJ2-7; 7 bases line up with TRBD1. Losses at the gene ends were 3 bases for V and 4 bases for J; bases not matched to a gene: 6. The germline V gene has CDR1 LNHDA and CDR2 SQIVND (reference sequence). The CDR3 totals 14 residues. The CDR3 DNA sequence: TGTGCCAGTAGTATTAGGGACAGACGTTACGAGCAGTACTTC. Residues: CASSIRDRRYEQYF.

The V gene is TRBV4-3, the J gene TRBJ2-3; 11 bases line up with TRBD1. The V segment lost 0 bases and the J segment 1 base; nucleotides outside the gene matches: 3. The CDR3 length is 17 residues. Germline CDR1 LGHNA, CDR2 YSLEER. CDR3 sequence reads: CASSQEGQGVGTDTQYF. CDR3 nucleotide sequence: TGCGCCAGCAGCCAAGAGGGACAGGGGGTTGGCACAGATACGCAGTATTTT.

The chain carries TRBV10-3 and TRBJ1-4; no firm D call. The CDR3 loop spans 13 amino acids. Germline CDR1 ENHRY, CDR2 SYGVKD. The V end was cut by 6 bases, the J end by 4 bases, with 9 bases between. The CDR3 is CAISGGSNEKLFF. CDR3 DNA sequence: TGTGCCATCAGCGGAGGGAGTAATGAAAAACTGTTTTTT.

The rearrangement links TRBV19 to TRBJ1-5; perhaps TRBD1 as D (5 bases). Trimming left V 7 bases short and J 1 base short, with 11 bases between. The CDR3 contains 14 residues. Germline V lookup: CDR1 LNHDA, CDR2 SQIVND (reference sequence). The CDR3 DNA reads as TGTGCCAGTACATTCGGGGGGAGCAATCAGCCCCAGCATTTT. Encoded protein: CASTFGGSNQPQHF.

CDR3 loop: CASSPGLAGVSPDTQYF. The CDR3 DNA follows: TGCGCCAGCAGCCCAGGACTAGCGGGAGTTAGTCCAGATACGCAGTATTTT. This chain uses TRBV5-1 with TRBJ2-3, with TRBD2 identical over 13 bases. The CDR3 runs 17 residues. Trimming cost V 4 bases and J 4 bases; bases outside gene matches: 9. Germline lookup yields CDR1 SGHRS and CDR2 YFSETQ. The variable domain in full, completed from reference TRBV5-1 and TRBJ2-3, reads KAGVTQTPRYLIKTRGQQVTLSCSPISGHRSVSWYQQTPGQGLQFLFEYFSETQRNKGNFPGRFSGRQFSNSRSEMNVSTLELGDSALYLCASSPGLAGVSPDTQYFGPGTRLTVL.

The V call is TRBV5-1, the J call TRBJ2-1, with TRBD2 identical over 11 bases. The V gene's germline CDR1 is SGHRS and CDR2 YFSETQ. Losses at the gene ends were 6 bases for V and 3 bases for J; bases not matched to a gene: 5. The CDR3 has 15 amino acids. This CDR3 reads CASTTGTSGYNEQFF. The CDR3 coding sequence is TGCGCCAGCACCACCGGGACTAGCGGCTACAATGAGCAGTTCTTC.

The chain recombines TRBV7-2 with TRBJ2-5, with 10 bases lining up with TRBD1. The CDR3 is made up of 18 amino acids. Trimming at V came to 3 bases and at J to 5 bases, leaving 15 bases not matched to a gene. The germline CDR1 and CDR2 sequences are SGHTA and FQGNSA. The chain's CDR3 is CASSFEQSDRGQVETQYF. DNA of the CDR3: TGTGCCAGCAGCTTTGAGCAGTCCGACAGGGGGCAGGTGGAGACCCAGTACTTC.

The chain joins TRBV5-1 to TRBJ1-1; 7 bases are shared with TRBD1. Trimming at V came to 4 bases and at J to 0 bases, leaving 3 bases not matched to a gene. This CDR3 is 14 amino acids long. The V gene's germline CDR1 is SGHRS and CDR2 YFSETQ. This CDR3 reads CASSPQGLNTEAFF. In nucleotides, the CDR3 is TGCGCCAGCAGCCCACAGGGGCTGAACACTGAAGCTTTCTTT. Looking up the rest from reference TRBV5-1 and TRBJ1-1 gives the full variable domain: KAGVTQTPRYLIKTRGQQVTLSCSPISGHRSVSWYQQTPGQGLQFLFEYFSETQRNKGNFPGRFSGRQFSNSRSEMNVSTLELGDSALYLCASSPQGLNTEAFFGQGTRLTVV.

The rearrangement joins TRBV7-2 to TRBJ2-1, with 7 bases matching TRBD2. V lost 7 bases to trimming and J lost 5 bases; unmatched junction nucleotides: 14. The CDR3 consists of 16 residues. From germline, CDR1 is SGHTA and CDR2 FQGNSA. CDR3 residues: CASTSSGQKSHNEQFF. Written as DNA, the CDR3 is TGTGCCAGCACCTCTAGCGGCCAGAAATCTCACAATGAGCAGTTCTTC.

The V gene is TRBV6-4, the J gene TRBJ2-3; 7 positions agree with TRBD2. The V and J ends lost 3 bases and 0 bases, in that order; junction bases with no gene match: 3. This CDR3 has 15 residues. Germline-derived CDR1 and CDR2 are MRHNA and SNTAGT. The CDR3 DNA is TGTGCCAGCAGTGAGGGACTACTCAGCACAGATACGCAGTATTTT. This codes for CASSEGLLSTDTQYF.

The table lists this clone with a count of one. V is TRBV4-1 and J is TRBJ2-7; 8 bases map to TRBD2. With 1 base clipped from V and 5 bases from J, the junction kept 13 bases outside the gene matches. The CDR3 length is 17 residues. The germline V gene has CDR1 MGHRA and CDR2 YSYEKL. CDR3 in amino acids: CASSQVDLGLASHEQYF. The CDR3 DNA reads TGCGCCAGCAGCCAAGTAGACTTAGGACTAGCTTCTCACGAGCAGTACTTC.

V and J are TRBV14 and TRBJ2-1; a possible D gene is TRBD1 (5 bases). Germline lookup yields CDR1 SGHDN and CDR2 FVKESK. This CDR3 has 14 amino acids. V lost 3 bases and J 13 bases, leaving 19 bases between the germline ends. CDR3 nucleotide sequence: TGTGCCAGCAGCCAGGTTGACAGTCAACACTTACAGTTCTTC. Its protein product is CASSQVDSQHLQFF.

The chain employs TRBV6-5 and TRBJ1-1; no firm D call. This CDR3 comprises 14 residues. V lost 5 bases and J lost 5, with 15 bases in between. CDR1 is MNHEY and CDR2 is SVGAGI in the germline V gene. Written as DNA, the CDR3 is TGTGCCAGCAGTGCGACCGCTGGAGGTACTGAAGCTTTCTTT. Translation: CASSATAGGTEAFF.

This chain links TRBV29-1 with TRBJ1-2; perhaps TRBD1 as D (6 bases). The CDR3 is 16 residues long. Germline V gene sequence: CDR1 SQVTM, CDR2 ANQGSEA. Trimming stripped 4 bases from V and 2 bases from J, with 20 bases between. The CDR3 sequence: CSVAPRGTSPNYGYTF. CDR3 in DNA: TGCAGCGTTGCACCGAGGGGGACCTCACCAAACTATGGCTACACCTTC. The full variable domain, rest sourced from reference TRBV29-1 and TRBJ1-2, is SAVISQKPSRDICQRGTSLTIQCQVDSQVTMMFWYRQQPGQSLTLIATANQGSEATYESGFVIDKFPISRPNLTFSTLTVSNMSPEDSSIYLCSVAPRGTSPNYGYTFGSGTRLTVV.

The rearrangement joins TRBV9 to TRBJ2-7; TRBD2 matches at 12 bases. The V gene's germline CDR1 is SGDLS and CDR2 YYNGEE. Unmatched junction bases numbered 5, after V lost 2 bases and J lost 5 bases. The CDR3 runs 15 residues. DNA for the CDR3: TGTGCCAGCAGCGTTACTAGCGGGGGGTTCAACGAGCAGTACTTC. Translation: CASSVTSGGFNEQYF.

This rearrangement joins TRBV7-2 to TRBJ2-7; D is undetermined. CDR1 is SGHTA, CDR2 FQGNSA, per germline. The germline V and J ends were trimmed by 5 bases and 4 bases, with 12 bases remaining between them. The CDR3 is 13 residues long. Here the CDR3 reads CASSRVTSYEQYF. The CDR3 nucleotides are TGTGCCAGCAGCCGTGTTACTTCGTACGAGCAGTACTTC.

This chain connects TRBV2 to TRBJ2-2, with 7 bases fitting TRBD1. The CDR3 is 14 amino acids. V shed 9 bases, J shed 3 bases, and the junction held 7 bases outside the gene matches. Germline V CDR1 and CDR2: SNHLY, FYNNEI. DNA of the CDR3: TGTGCCAGACGAGACGACAGGGACACCGGGGAGCTGTTTTTT. Its translation: CARRDDRDTGELFF.

This clone was seen once. In nucleotides, the CDR3 is TGTGCCAGCAGCTCGGCCGGGACTAGTTCCTACGAGCAGTACTTC. Its protein is CASSSAGTSSYEQYF. This chain joins TRBV7-9 and TRBJ2-7, with 8 bases fitting TRBD2. CDR3 length: 15 amino acids. After removal of 4 bases from V and 1 base from J, the junction contained 6 bases not matched to a gene. CDR1 is SEHNR and CDR2 is FQNEAQ in the germline V gene (reference sequence).